This T cell receptor (beta chain) was profiled in a study of blood T cell repertoires in COVID-19. Per germline, CDR1 MNHEY and CDR2 SVGAGI. The V end lost 4 bases, the J end lost 5 bases, and 12 bases lay between the germline ends. This CDR3 comprises 15 residues. Measured with immunoSEQ multiplex PCR; TCRdb has only the in-frame clones, and not every one. Of about 250,000 clones detected, about 82% appear once; the ten largest clones hold approximately 5%. The sample was peripheral blood. The chain combines TRBV6-5 with TRBJ1-6; D is undetermined. The sequence was obtained from a woman at least 80 years old with COVID-19, enrolled during active disease. Written as DNA, the CDR3 is TGTGCCAGCAGTTCGGGTCCTGAAGATAATTCACCCCTCCACTTT. Its protein is CASSSGPEDNSPLHF.